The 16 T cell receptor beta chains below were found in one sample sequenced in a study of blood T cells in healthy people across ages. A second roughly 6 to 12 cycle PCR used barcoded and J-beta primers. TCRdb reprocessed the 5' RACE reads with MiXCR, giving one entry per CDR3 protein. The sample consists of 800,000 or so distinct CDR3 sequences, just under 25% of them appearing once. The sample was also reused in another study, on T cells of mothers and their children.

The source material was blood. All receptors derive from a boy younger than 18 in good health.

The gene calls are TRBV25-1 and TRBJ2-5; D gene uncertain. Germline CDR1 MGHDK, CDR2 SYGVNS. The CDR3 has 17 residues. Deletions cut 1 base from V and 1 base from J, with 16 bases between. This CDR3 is CASSELGSNQVQETQYF. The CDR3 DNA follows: TGTGCCAGCAGTGAATTGGGCAGCAACCAGGTCCAAGAGACCCAGTACTTC.

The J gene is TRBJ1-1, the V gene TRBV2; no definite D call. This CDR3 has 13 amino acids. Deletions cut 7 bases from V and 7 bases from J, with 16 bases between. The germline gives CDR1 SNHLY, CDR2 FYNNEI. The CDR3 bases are TGTGCCAGCAAGTCCAGGTTCTTGGGTGAAGCTTTCTTT. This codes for CASKSRFLGEAFF.

The CDR3, as DNA: TGTGCCAGCAGCTTAGAGGGGACAGGAGGTGGCTACACCTTC. The encoded protein is CASSLEGTGGGYTF. This chain connects TRBV7-9 to TRBJ1-2, with TRBD1 matching 8 bases. CDR1 and CDR2 (germline): SEHNR, FQNEAQ (reference sequence). The CDR3 spans 14 residues. J lost 7 bases, V lost 1 base, and 5 bases had no gene match.

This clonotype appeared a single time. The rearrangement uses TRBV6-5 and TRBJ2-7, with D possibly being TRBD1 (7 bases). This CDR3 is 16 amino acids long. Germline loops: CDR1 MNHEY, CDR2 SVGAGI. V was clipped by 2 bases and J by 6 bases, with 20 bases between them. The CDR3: CASSYEVAQGGREQYF. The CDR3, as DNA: TGTGCCAGCAGTTACGAGGTGGCGCAGGGGGGCCGCGAGCAGTACTTC.

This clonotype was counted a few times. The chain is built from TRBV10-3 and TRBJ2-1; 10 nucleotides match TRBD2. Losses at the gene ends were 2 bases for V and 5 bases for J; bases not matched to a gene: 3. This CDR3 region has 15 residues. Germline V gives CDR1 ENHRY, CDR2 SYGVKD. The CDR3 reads CAISEGLAEDNEQFF. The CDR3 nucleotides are TGTGCCATCAGTGAGGGACTAGCGGAGGACAATGAGCAGTTCTTC.

The DNA for the CDR3 is TGCGCCAGCAACTCGACCGGACAGAACACTGAAGCTTTCTTT. It encodes CASNSTGQNTEAFF. The genes are TRBV5-1 and TRBJ1-1; weak D call: TRBD1 (5 bases). The germline gives CDR1 SGHRS, CDR2 YFSETQ. The CDR3 is 14 residues long. Trimming shortened V by 6 bases and J by 1 base, and 13 bases separated the two germline ends.

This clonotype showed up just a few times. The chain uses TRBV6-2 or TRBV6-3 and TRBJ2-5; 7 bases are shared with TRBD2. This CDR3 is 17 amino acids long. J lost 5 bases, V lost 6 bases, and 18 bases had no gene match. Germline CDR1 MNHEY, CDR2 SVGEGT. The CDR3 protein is CASSPSASGADKETQYF. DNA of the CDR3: TGTGCCAGCAGCCCTTCGGCTAGCGGAGCTGATAAGGAGACCCAGTACTTC.

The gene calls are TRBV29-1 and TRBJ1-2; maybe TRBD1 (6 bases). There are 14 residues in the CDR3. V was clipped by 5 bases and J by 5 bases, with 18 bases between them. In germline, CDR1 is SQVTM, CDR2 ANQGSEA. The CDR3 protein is CSVLPIGGAYGYTF. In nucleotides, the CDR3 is TGCAGCGTTCTTCCAATCGGGGGGGCGTATGGCTACACCTTC.

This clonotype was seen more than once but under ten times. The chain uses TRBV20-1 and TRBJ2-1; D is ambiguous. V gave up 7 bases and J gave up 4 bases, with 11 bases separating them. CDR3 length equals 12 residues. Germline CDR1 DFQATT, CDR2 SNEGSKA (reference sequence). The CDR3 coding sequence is TGCAGTGGAAAAGAAGCATACAATGAGCAGTTCTTC. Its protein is CSGKEAYNEQFF.

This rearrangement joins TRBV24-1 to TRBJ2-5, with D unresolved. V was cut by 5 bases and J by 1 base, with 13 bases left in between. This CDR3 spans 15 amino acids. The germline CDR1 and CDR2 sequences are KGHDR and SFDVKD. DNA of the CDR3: TGTGCCACCAGTGGCCCGCCCGGGCTCCAAGAGACCCAGTACTTC. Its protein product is CATSGPPGLQETQYF.

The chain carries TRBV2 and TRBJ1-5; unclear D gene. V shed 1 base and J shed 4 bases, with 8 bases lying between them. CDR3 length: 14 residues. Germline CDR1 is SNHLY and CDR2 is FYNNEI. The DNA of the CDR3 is TGTGCCAGCAGTGAAGGGGCCGGTAATCAGCCCCAGCATTTT. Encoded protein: CASSEGAGNQPQHF. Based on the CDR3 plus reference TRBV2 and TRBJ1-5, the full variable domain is EPEVTQTPSHQVTQMGQEVILRCVPISNHLYFYWYRQILGQKVEFLVSFYNNEISEKSEIFDDQFSVERPDGSNFTLKIRSTKLEDSAMYFCASSEGAGNQPQHFGDGTRLSIL.

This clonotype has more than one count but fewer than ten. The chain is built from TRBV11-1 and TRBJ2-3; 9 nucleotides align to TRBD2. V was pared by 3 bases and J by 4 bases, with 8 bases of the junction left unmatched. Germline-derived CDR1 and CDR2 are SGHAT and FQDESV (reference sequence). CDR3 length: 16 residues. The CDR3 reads CASSFLAGGPADTQYF. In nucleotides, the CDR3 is TGTGCCAGCAGCTTCTTGGCGGGAGGGCCCGCAGATACGCAGTATTTT. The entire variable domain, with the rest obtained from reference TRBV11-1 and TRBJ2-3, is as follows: EAEVAQSPRYKITEKSQAVAFWCDPISGHATLYWYRQILGQGPELLVQFQDESVVDDSQLPKDRFSAERLKGVDSTLKIQPAELGDSAMYLCASSFLAGGPADTQYFGPGTRLTVL.

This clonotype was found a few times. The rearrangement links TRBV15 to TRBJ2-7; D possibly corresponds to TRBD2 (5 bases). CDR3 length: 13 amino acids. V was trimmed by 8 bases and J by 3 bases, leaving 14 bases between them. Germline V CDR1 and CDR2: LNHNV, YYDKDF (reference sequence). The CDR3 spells CATSMGAFYEQYF. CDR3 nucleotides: TGTGCCACCTCTATGGGAGCCTTCTACGAGCAGTACTTC.

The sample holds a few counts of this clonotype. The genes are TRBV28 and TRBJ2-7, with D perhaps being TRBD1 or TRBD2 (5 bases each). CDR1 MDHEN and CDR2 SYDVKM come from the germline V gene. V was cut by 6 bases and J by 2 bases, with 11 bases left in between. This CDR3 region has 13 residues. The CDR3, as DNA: TGTGCCAGCAGGAGCGGACAAACCTACGAGCAGTACTTC. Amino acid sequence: CASRSGQTYEQYF.

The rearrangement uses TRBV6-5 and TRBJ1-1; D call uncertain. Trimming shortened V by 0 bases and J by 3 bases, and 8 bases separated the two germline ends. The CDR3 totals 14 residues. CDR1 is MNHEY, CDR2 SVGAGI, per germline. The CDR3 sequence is CASSYSGSDTEAFF. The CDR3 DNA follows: TGTGCCAGCAGTTACTCCGGCAGTGACACTGAAGCTTTCTTT.

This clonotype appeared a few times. In nucleotides, the CDR3 is TGTGCCAGCAGTTTAGGCAGGGGAGGACGTCATGAGCAGTTCTTC. Its protein product is CASSLGRGGRHEQFF. The rearrangement links TRBV12-3 or TRBV12-4 to TRBJ2-1; D tentatively reads TRBD1 or TRBD2 (6 bases each). The CDR3 length is 15 residues. With 1 base removed from V and 8 bases from J, the gap between germline ends came to 15 bases.